This T cell receptor beta chain was recorded in a study of blood T cell repertoires in COVID-19. In the study overall: Researchers got acute and convalescent COVID-19 samples from the United States, Italy and Spain. The analysed material was cDNA or gDNA that came from T cells, B-cell-depleted T cells, or PBMCs.

In the original analysis: Counts of nucleated cells, estimated from reference gene primer amplification, were obtained. Clones were read by immunoSEQ multiplex PCR, and TCRdb kept only the in-frame ones, dropping some. The DNA was the basis for D and trimming; V, J and clone size are from that table. Counted here are under 130,000 clones, about 85% occurring once; the ten biggest clones make up around 4.1%. Sequencing was done on a sample of peripheral blood. The sequence derives from a man aged 45-65 years with acute or convalescent COVID-19.

CDR3 DNA sequence: TGTGCCAGTAGTCGGGACATTGACACTGAAGCTTTCTTT. Translating it yields CASSRDIDTEAFF. The chain has TRBV19 and TRBJ1-1; D is perhaps TRBD1 (6 bases). Per the germline V gene, CDR1 is LNHDA and CDR2 is SQIVND (reference sequence). V was pared by 5 bases and J by 3 bases, with 10 bases between. This CDR3 region has 13 residues.